This T cell receptor (beta chain) originates from a study of T cells in Graves' hyperthyroidism and ophthalmopathy. This CDR3 region has 12 residues. V dropped 6 bases and J dropped 7; count of bases not matched to a gene: 9. The germline V gene has CDR1 SQVTM and CDR2 ANQGSEA. RNA transcripts yielded amplified TCR beta CDR3 regions. An initial round of RT-PCR targeting the TCR CDR3 relied on the HTBI primer set. Each CDR3 protein gets one entry after TCRdb re-called the multiplex PCR reads with MiXCR. This sample has 200,000 to 250,000 distinct CDR3 sequences; less than 20% occur once, and the top ten carry 25% to 30%.

This TCR was sampled from a woman between 18 and 29 years old with Graves' ophthalmopathy. The chain combines TRBV29-1 with TRBJ2-7, with TRBD2 matching over 7 bases. Sequencing input: blood. This CDR3 reads CSVVGNGREQYF. The CDR3 coding sequence is TGCAGCGTCGTCGGGAACGGGAGGGAGCAGTACTTC.